The clone carrying this TCR beta chain was found a few times. The data were produced by immunoSEQ multiplex PCR, yet TCRdb's version contains in-frame clones alone and is incomplete. Here the sample spans tens of thousands of clones, 85% to 95% being singletons. The data were obtained in a study of T cell changes during pregnancy in multiple sclerosis. The receptor was derived from a female donor in good health, enrolled as a control in a pregnancy study. The sequences come from CD8+ T cells from peripheral blood mononuclear cells, collected in the third trimester of pregnancy.

The DNA of the CDR3 is TGCGCCAGCAGCCAAGATGCGGGCTCTGGGGCCAACGTCCTGACTTTC. This sequence encodes CASSQDAGSGANVLTF. This chain joins TRBV4-3 and TRBJ2-6, with TRBD2 as a possible D gene (5 bases). The germline V gene has CDR1 LGHNA and CDR2 YSLEER. This CDR3 has 16 residues. V lost 0 bases to trimming and J lost 0 bases, with 6 bases between them.